The T cell receptor (beta chain) under discussion was sequenced for a study of blood T cell repertoires in COVID-19. V lost 3 bases and J 2 bases, leaving 12 bases between the germline ends. Germline lookup yields CDR1 SNHLY and CDR2 FYNNEI. The CDR3 has 15 amino acids. Under the authors' procedure: Nucleated cell counts were estimated from reference gene primer amplification. Here immunoSEQ multiplex PCR was the method, and the copy in TCRdb shows in-frame clones only, minus some. That table furnishes V, J and clone size, whereas the DNA furnished D and trimming. The table shows 45,000 to 60,000 clones, with under 90% occurring only once.

This TCR came from an elderly woman with acute or convalescent COVID-19. The V gene is TRBV2, the J gene TRBJ2-3; D is uncertain. The sequenced sample consisted of peripheral blood. The CDR3 nucleotides are TGTGCCAGCAGTGATAGCCTCAGCTTCACAGATACGCAGTATTTT. Translation gives CASSDSLSFTDTQYF.